This T cell receptor (beta chain) was recorded in a study of T cell repertoires in cytomegalovirus infection. About the research overall: TCR beta signatures that were public indicated CMV infection and matching HLA type.

The CDR3 sequence is 17 residues long. V lost 0 bases and J lost 5, with 19 bases in between. Per germline, CDR1 SGHTA and CDR2 FQGNSA. This clonotype was seen only once. Antigen unknown. Using its own MiXCR run on the reads, TCRdb lists one record per CDR3 protein. The profile shows some 500,000 distinct CDR3 sequences, under 45% of them singletons. Findings of the study overall: Summed public TCR beta family frequency identified CMV carriers bearing the relevant HLA.

The clonotype originates from a human donor in good health (CMV status not recorded). Some clones in this sample may be carry-over from other donors' samples. Specimen: cultured PBMCs, collected from culture after CMV antigen stimulation. The chain is built from TRBV7-2 and TRBJ2-5; D possibly corresponds to TRBD1 (5 bases). CDR3 nucleotides: TGTGCCAGCAGCTTAGCGGATCGGCTGGGGCGAACGGAGACCCAGTACTTC. It is translated as CASSLADRLGRTETQYF. Full variable domain (outside the CDR3, taken from reference TRBV7-2 and TRBJ2-5): GAGVSQSPSNKVTEKGKDVELRCDPISGHTALYWYRQSLGQGLEFLIYFQGNSAPDKSGLPSDRFSAERTGGSVSTLTIQRTQQEDSAVYLCASSLADRLGRTETQYFGPGTRLLVL.